These 19 T cell receptor beta chains were all obtained from the same sample, sequenced in a study of early T cells in non-severe SARS-CoV-2 infection (dated by TCRdb to about 2021). The library was made by 5' RACE. The run used a NextSeq 500. In-frame beta chains were kept once TCRdb had trimmed the public reads at Q25 with fastp and called clones with MiXCR. Under each unique CDR3 protein, matching rows form one entry showing the most common genes and DNA. The sample yields 50,000 to 60,000 distinct CDR3 sequences; about 6.4% were counted once. The ten largest clones add up to roughly 5% of the sample. Material: whole blood, obtained at baseline. These receptors were obtained from an adult who was a healthcare worker with PCR-confirmed SARS-CoV-2 infection or an uninfected control (not recorded which).

Ten or more counts support this clonotype. The gene calls are TRBV3-2 and TRBJ1-3; the table's D call, TRBD1, was not checked against the DNA. TRBV3-2 is annotated as a pseudogene. This CDR3 is 15 amino acids long. CDR3 nucleotide sequence: TGTGCCAGCAGCCAAGAGGAGGACATCGGAAACACCATATATTTT. Protein sequence: CASSQEEDIGNTIYF.

At least ten counts were recorded for this clonotype. This chain connects TRBV20-1 to TRBJ1-2; D not resolved. Germline values: CDR1 DFQATT, CDR2 SNEGSKA (reference sequence). The CDR3 contains 13 residues. Trimming cost V 6 bases and J 2 bases, with 13 bases left between them. CDR3 protein: CSAEVRSNYGYTF. In nucleotides, the CDR3 is TGCAGTGCAGAGGTTCGGTCGAACTATGGCTACACCTTC.

This clonotype appeared a few times. The CDR3 region is CSASGGDILYEQYF. The DNA for the CDR3 is TGCAGTGCTAGCGGCGGGGACATACTCTACGAGCAGTACTTC. The chain is built from TRBV20-1 and TRBJ2-7; D possibly uses TRBD1 or TRBD2 (6 bases each). The CDR3 is 14 residues long. CDR1 DFQATT and CDR2 SNEGSKA come from the germline V gene (reference sequence). V lost 3 bases and J lost 3, with 15 bases in between.

This clonotype was seen just once. This rearrangement joins TRBV7-9 to TRBJ2-3; D gene ambiguous. V gave up 6 bases and J gave up 3 bases, with 13 bases separating them. The germline gives CDR1 SEHNR, CDR2 FQNEAQ (reference sequence). This CDR3 has 14 residues. The CDR3: CASSGGLVTDTQYF. For the CDR3, the DNA is TGTGCCAGCAGTGGTGGGCTAGTGACAGATACGCAGTATTTT.

This clonotype was counted only a few times. J is TRBJ1-1 and V is TRBV6-5, with 9 bases lining up with TRBD1. From germline, CDR1 is MNHEY and CDR2 SVGAGI. The CDR3 consists of 16 residues. V shed 4 bases, J shed 1 base, and the junction held 7 bases outside the gene matches. The CDR3 region has the DNA TGTGCCAGCAGTTTGGGACAGGGCCGCGCGAACACTGAAGCTTTCTTT. Translated, it gives CASSLGQGRANTEAFF.

This clonotype was counted a few times. The chain combines TRBV12-3 or TRBV12-4 with TRBJ2-5; no clear D gene. This CDR3 is 12 amino acids long. Trimming took 0 bases from V and 9 from J, leaving 8 bases between them. The CDR3 is CASSLAPDAQYF. CDR3 DNA sequence: TGTGCCAGCAGTTTAGCCCCCGATGCCCAGTACTTC.

The chain combines TRBV10-1 with TRBJ2-3, with TRBD2 matching over 10 bases. Germline CDR1 and CDR2: WNHNN and SYGVQD (reference sequence). This CDR3 spans 16 amino acids. Germline trimming cut 0 bases from V and 3 bases from J; bases unmatched to any gene: 3. CDR3 sequence: CASSESLAGDTDTQYF. Written as DNA, the CDR3 is TGCGCCAGCAGTGAGTCGCTAGCGGGGGATACAGATACGCAGTATTTT.

This clonotype came up many times. J is TRBJ1-3 and V is TRBV4-1, with a weak D call TRBD1 (6 bases). Germline-derived CDR1 and CDR2 are MGHRA and YSYEKL. Between the trimmed V and J ends, which lost 3 bases and 4 bases, there was a span of 19 bases. CDR3 size: 17 residues. CDR3 residues: CASSHQVGGPGGNTIYF. CDR3 in DNA: TGCGCCAGCAGCCACCAGGTCGGGGGCCCTGGCGGAAACACCATATATTTT.

This clonotype was seen at least ten times. The chain joins TRBV5-6 to TRBJ1-6; unclear D gene. The CDR3 is 16 residues long. Deletions cut 2 bases from V and 10 bases from J, with 19 bases between. From germline, CDR1 is SGHDT and CDR2 YYEEEE. CDR3 in DNA: TGTGCCAGCAGCTTCCGGTGGCCCACTGGTGGGTCACCCCTCCACTTT. It encodes CASSFRWPTGGSPLHF.

This clonotype was found a few times. The CDR3 sequence is CASSRQGGNQPQHF. In DNA, the CDR3 is TGTGCCAGCAGTCGACAGGGCGGAAATCAGCCCCAGCATTTT. The V and J genes are TRBV28 and TRBJ1-5, with 7 bases matching TRBD1. The CDR3 has 14 residues. V gave up 5 bases and J gave up 4 bases; unmatched junction bases: 5. CDR1 MDHEN and CDR2 SYDVKM come from the germline V gene.

This clonotype was found a few times. The chain is built from TRBV7-2 and TRBJ2-7, with TRBD1 as a possible D gene (6 bases). Trimming took off 3 bases at V and 2 bases at J, with 11 bases between the two ends. Per germline, CDR1 SGHTA and CDR2 FQGNSA. This CDR3 contains 14 residues. The CDR3 is CASSLDRAAYEQYF. The CDR3 DNA is TGTGCCAGCAGCTTGGACAGAGCAGCCTACGAGCAGTACTTC.

This clonotype was recorded a few times. V usage is TRBV3-1 and J usage is TRBJ2-1; no firm D call. V dropped 1 base and J dropped 8 bases, with 15 bases sitting between them. Germline V lookup: CDR1 LGHDT, CDR2 YNNKEL (reference sequence). The CDR3 consists of 15 residues. CDR3 nucleotide sequence: TGTGCCAGCAGCCAAGTTAGAATGGGTCGGGATGAGCAGTTCTTC. It encodes CASSQVRMGRDEQFF.

This clonotype was seen many times. The chain has TRBV20-1 and TRBJ1-3; D not certain. The CDR3 runs to 13 residues. Per the germline V gene, CDR1 is DFQATT and CDR2 is SNEGSKA (reference sequence). CDR3 in DNA: TGCAGCGCCATTGTCAACTCGGGAAACACCATATATTTT. Its protein product is CSAIVNSGNTIYF.

There are many counts of this clonotype. The chain joins TRBV6-5 to TRBJ2-1; 7 positions agree with TRBD2. This CDR3 has 15 residues. Germline V lookup: CDR1 MNHEY, CDR2 SVGAGI. After removal of 5 bases from V and 2 bases from J, the junction contained 6 bases not matched to a gene. The CDR3 spells CASSEGGVTYNEQFF. In nucleotides, the CDR3 is TGTGCCAGCAGTGAGGGAGGGGTAACCTACAATGAGCAGTTCTTC.

This clonotype was counted at least ten times. This rearrangement joins TRBV10-3 to TRBJ2-1, with D possibly called TRBD1 or TRBD2 (5 bases each). Germline V gene lookup returns CDR1 ENHRY and CDR2 SYGVKD. Trimming removed 4 bases from V and 7 bases from J, with 14 bases in between. This CDR3 is built from 14 residues. In DNA form, the CDR3 reads TGTGCCATCAGTGGTTCGGGACGGGCGAATGAGCAGTTCTTC. It yields the protein CAISGSGRANEQFF.

This clonotype was observed at least ten times. The chain is built from TRBV20-1 and TRBJ1-4; D may be TRBD1 (5 bases). Germline lookup yields CDR1 DFQATT and CDR2 SNEGSKA (reference sequence). Trimming took off 6 bases at V and 8 bases at J, with 16 bases between the two ends. The CDR3 spans 13 residues. CDR3 coding DNA: TGCAGTGCGAGGGACCGTTGGGGGGAAAAACTGTTTTTT. Its protein is CSARDRWGEKLFF.

This clonotype was observed many times. The chain carries TRBV7-3 and TRBJ2-3; TRBD1 is a possible D gene (5 bases). The V end was cut by 3 bases, the J end by 3 bases, with 10 bases between. Germline V gene lookup returns CDR1 SGHTA and CDR2 FQGTGA. There are 14 residues in the CDR3. The CDR3 region has the DNA TGTGCCAGCAGCTTTGACAGATGGACAGATACGCAGTATTTT. This encodes CASSFDRWTDTQYF.

There are many counts of this clonotype. The J gene is TRBJ2-5, the V gene TRBV5-4; no firm D call. The CDR3 consists of 14 residues. The V and J ends lost 0 bases and 2 bases respectively, with 8 bases between them. CDR1 and CDR2 (germline): SGHNT, YYREEE (reference sequence). The CDR3 sequence is CASSLARGQETQYF. The DNA of the CDR3 is TGTGCCAGCAGCTTGGCGAGAGGTCAAGAGACCCAGTACTTC.

The table lists this clonotype with many counts. The chain employs TRBV6-6 and TRBJ2-7; D possibly corresponds to TRBD1 (5 bases). V was trimmed by 2 bases and J by 0 bases, leaving 14 bases between them. CDR1 and CDR2 (germline): MNHNY, SVGAGI (reference sequence). CDR3 size: 16 residues. The CDR3, as DNA: TGTGCCAGCAGTTACATCAGACAGTCCAACTCCTACGAGCAGTACTTC. Translation gives CASSYIRQSNSYEQYF.